This T cell receptor beta chain is from a study of T cell repertoires in cytomegalovirus infection. Remarks on this clonotype: What it binds is unknown.

From the reads, TCRdb called clonotypes with MiXCR, one entry per CDR3 protein. The table records some 800,000 distinct CDR3 sequences, approximately 32% of them present only once. There are 15 residues in the CDR3. Germline CDR1 reads MGHRA; CDR2 reads YSYEKL. V shed 0 bases and J 4 bases; nucleotides not matched to a gene: 2. The clonotype originates from a human donor in good health (CMV status not recorded). Some clones in this sample may be carry-over from other donors' samples. This sample comprised cultured CD8+ T cells from PBMCs, obtained from culture after CMV antigen stimulation. The J gene is TRBJ2-3, the V gene TRBV4-1; 9 nucleotides match TRBD1. In DNA form, the CDR3 reads TGCGCCAGCAGCCAAGATAGACAGGGGGCAGATACGCAGTATTTT. This translates into CASSQDRQGADTQYF.